What follows are 11 T cell receptor beta chains derived from one specimen sequenced in a study of identical twins. TCRdb re-analysed the 5' RACE reads in MiXCR, keeping a single row per CDR3 protein. The sample lists approximately 490,000 distinct CDR3 sequences; more than 20% were seen once. These data were also filed under a second study, of yellow fever vaccine responses in identical twins.

The sequenced material came from CD4+ T cells sorted from blood. These receptors all stem from a woman between 18 and 30 years old in good health.

This clonotype was picked up a small number of times. This chain links TRBV12-3 or TRBV12-4 with TRBJ1-1; D is unclear. The CDR3 extends over 13 amino acids. The V gene lost 7 bases and the J gene lost 2 bases, with 11 bases spanning the gap. The CDR3 region has the DNA TGTGCCAGCACCCGTAAATTAAACACTGAAGCTTTCTTT. Its translation is CASTRKLNTEAFF.

The CDR3 loop reads CSAMRGGSTDTQYF. The CDR3 nucleotides are TGCAGTGCCATGAGAGGGGGAAGCACAGATACGCAGTATTTT. The V gene is TRBV20-1, the J gene TRBJ2-3; TRBD1 is a possible D gene (6 bases). Germline CDR1 DFQATT, CDR2 SNEGSKA (reference sequence). V shed 6 bases and J shed 0 bases, with 13 bases lying between them. This CDR3 is 14 amino acids long.

This clonotype was recorded a few times. The genes are TRBV5-6 and TRBJ2-1; 9 bases are shared with TRBD1. The CDR3 extends over 15 amino acids. CDR1 is SGHDT and CDR2 is YYEEEE in the germline V gene. Unmatched junction bases numbered 10, after V lost 4 bases and J lost 8 bases. The CDR3 protein is CASSPGQGSFHEQFF. The DNA of the CDR3 is TGTGCCAGCAGCCCGGGACAGGGTAGTTTCCATGAGCAGTTCTTC.

The chain's CDR3 is CASSYVSGPDNEQFF. CDR3 nucleotide sequence: TGTGCCAGCAGTTACGTATCTGGTCCGGACAATGAGCAGTTCTTC. The chain recombines TRBV6-2 or TRBV6-3 with TRBJ2-1, with D unclear. V lost 2 bases and J lost 5, with 13 bases in between. The CDR3 has 15 amino acids. Looked up from germline, CDR1 is MNHEY and CDR2 is SVGEGT.

This clonotype came up many times. The rearrangement links TRBV5-1 to TRBJ2-1; 9 bases line up with TRBD2. The CDR3 runs 15 residues. Germline lookup yields CDR1 SGHRS and CDR2 YFSETQ. The V gene end was trimmed by 2 bases and the J gene end by 5 bases; junction bases not matched to a gene: 5. CDR3 bases: TGCGCCAGCAGCTTCTGGCTAGCGGGAAACAATGAGCAGTTCTTC. Translating gives CASSFWLAGNNEQFF.

This clonotype was seen a handful of times. V is TRBV4-2 and J is TRBJ2-3, with 14 bases identical to TRBD2. The CDR3 length is 17 residues. Trimming at V came to 1 base and at J to 5 bases, leaving 5 bases not matched to a gene. Germline V lookup: CDR1 LGHNA, CDR2 YNFKEQ. In DNA form, the CDR3 reads TGTGCCAGCAGCCAAGGGACCGGGACTAGCGGGAGAGATACGCAGTATTTT. Encoded protein: CASSQGTGTSGRDTQYF.

The chain is built from TRBV6-4 and TRBJ1-2; D unresolved. The CDR3 extends over 15 amino acids. The germline gives CDR1 MRHNA, CDR2 SNTAGT. The V gene lost 2 bases and the J gene lost 4 bases, with 14 bases spanning the gap. CDR3 amino acids: CASSDTGAGSYGYTF. The DNA of the CDR3 is TGTGCCAGCAGTGACACGGGAGCCGGGAGCTATGGCTACACCTTC.

V is TRBV24-1 and J is TRBJ2-2; no firm D call. Trimming cost V 1 base and J 0 bases, with 5 bases left between them. The germline V gene encodes CDR1 KGHDR and CDR2 SFDVKD. The CDR3 is made up of 15 amino acids. DNA of the CDR3: TGTGCCACCAGTGATTTAGCGCCGAACACCGGGGAGCTGTTTTTT. Translation: CATSDLAPNTGELFF.

This chain links TRBV4-2 with TRBJ2-1; D tentatively fits TRBD1 or TRBD2 (7 bases each). CDR1 and CDR2 from the germline V gene are LGHNA and YNFKEQ. The CDR3 loop spans 14 amino acids. The ends were cut back, 4 bases at V and 8 bases at J, with 15 bases in the middle. The CDR3: CASSPGGGTDEQFF. As DNA, the CDR3 is TGTGCCAGCAGCCCAGGGGGGGGGACCGATGAGCAGTTCTTC.

This clonotype was counted only a few times. The chain carries TRBV27 and TRBJ2-1; D could derive from TRBD1 or TRBD2 (6 bases each). The CDR3 spans 14 residues. Germline V gives CDR1 MNHEY, CDR2 SMNVEV (reference sequence). V shed 8 bases and J shed 7 bases, with 18 bases lying between them. The CDR3 region has the DNA TGTGCCAGCCAGGGGTACCAGGGGAGGAATGAGCAGTTCTTC. Encoded protein: CASQGYQGRNEQFF.

The chain uses TRBV3-1 and TRBJ2-1; 9 nucleotides align to TRBD1. Germline trimming cut 4 bases from V and 1 base from J; bases unmatched to any gene: 11. Germline loops: CDR1 LGHDT, CDR2 YNNKEL (reference sequence). The CDR3 sequence is 18 residues long. CDR3: CASSPPVGGTGSYNEQFF. CDR3 sequence (DNA): TGTGCCAGCAGCCCACCTGTCGGCGGGACAGGGTCCTACAATGAGCAGTTCTTC.